The 30 T cell receptor beta chains below were found in one sample sequenced in a study of blood T cells in healthy people across ages. A J-beta primer mix and a sample-barcoded 5' primer were used in a second PCR of roughly 7 to 12 cycles. A single record per CDR3 protein comes from TCRdb applying MiXCR to the 5' RACE reads. The table has approximately 670,000 distinct CDR3 sequences, over 40% seen once. The sample comprised blood. These receptors all stem from a man at least 80 years old in good health.

This clonotype has ten or more counts. The chain couples TRBV6-2 or TRBV6-3 to TRBJ2-6; D not certain. Trimming shortened V by 0 bases and J by 4 bases, and 4 bases separated the two germline ends. The V gene's germline CDR1 is MNHEY and CDR2 SVGEGT. The CDR3 contains 14 residues. CDR3 sequence: CASSYSTGANVLTF. The CDR3 DNA reads TGTGCCAGCAGTTACTCGACCGGGGCCAACGTCCTGACTTTC.

The rearrangement uses TRBV7-2 and TRBJ2-1, with TRBD1 identical over 8 bases. The assigned J gene may be wrong: the sequence end matches TRBJ2-7 better. The CDR3 spans 15 residues. The germline V gene has CDR1 SGHTA and CDR2 FQGNSA. The CDR3 reads CTSSFTGQVVGEQYF. Here the CDR3 DNA reads TGTACCAGCAGCTTCACGGGACAGGTTGTAGGCGAGCAGTACTTC.

This clonotype was counted at least ten times. This chain joins TRBV29-1 and TRBJ2-1; D is unresolved. Germline V gene lookup returns CDR1 SQVTM and CDR2 ANQGSEA. V was cut by 3 bases and J by 2 bases, with 8 bases left in between. The length of the CDR3 is 13 residues. CDR3 nucleotides: TGCAGCGTTGATAGTCTAGCCTACAATGAGCAGTTCTTC. It is translated as CSVDSLAYNEQFF.

This clonotype was seen a handful of times. The chain recombines TRBV6-5 with TRBJ2-7, with 7 bases lining up with TRBD1. The CDR3 has 15 amino acids. The V gene's germline CDR1 is MNHEY and CDR2 SVGAGI. With 5 bases clipped from V and 0 bases from J, the junction kept 7 bases outside the gene matches. The CDR3: CASSTRGQSSYEQYF. In DNA, the CDR3 is TGTGCCAGCAGTACCCGGGGACAGAGCTCCTACGAGCAGTACTTC.

This sequence joins TRBV21-1 and TRBJ2-1; TRBD2 reflects the table's D call only, with no check against the DNA. TRBV21-1 is tagged as a pseudogene. This CDR3 is built from 16 residues. The CDR3 DNA sequence: TGTGCCAGCAGCCGGACTAGCGACAGCTCCTACAATGAGCAGTTCTTC. It translates to CASSRTSDSSYNEQFF.

CDR3 coding DNA: TGCGCCAGCAGCCAAGATATGGGACAGGGCCAAGAGACCCAGTACTTC. Protein: CASSQDMGQGQETQYF. The J gene is TRBJ2-5, the V gene TRBV4-3, with 9 bases matching TRBD1. The CDR3 is made up of 16 amino acids. Germline V gene sequence: CDR1 LGHNA, CDR2 YSLEER. Losses at the gene ends were 0 bases for V and 1 base for J; bases not matched to a gene: 3.

This rearrangement joins TRBV4-3 to TRBJ2-1; TRBD1 matches 7 bases. The germline CDR1 and CDR2 sequences are LGHNA and YSLEER. The CDR3 runs to 15 residues. After removal of 0 bases from V and 1 base from J, the junction contained 0 bases not matched to a gene. The CDR3 here is CASSQEDRSYNEQFF. In nucleotides, the CDR3 is TGCGCCAGCAGCCAAGAGGACAGGTCCTACAATGAGCAGTTCTTC.

CDR3: CASSQSIEGGEQYF. CDR3 DNA sequence: TGTGCCAGCAGCCAAAGTATCGAGGGGGGAGAGCAGTACTTC. The V and J genes are TRBV3-1 and TRBJ2-4; D is perhaps TRBD1 or TRBD2 (6 bases each). The V gene's germline CDR1 is LGHDT and CDR2 YNNKEL (reference sequence). Trimming removed 2 bases from V and 13 bases from J, with 18 bases in between. CDR3 length: 14 amino acids.

This clonotype appeared a few times. V usage is TRBV7-2 and J usage is TRBJ2-1, with 10 bases matching TRBD2. CDR1 is SGHTA, CDR2 FQGNSA, per germline. The junction had 15 bases not matched to a gene; V was cut back by 5 bases and J by 8 bases. This CDR3 is built from 17 residues. CDR3 in DNA: TGTGCCAGCAGCCCCACGTGGGGGACTAGCGTTGGTTATGAGCAGTTCTTC. This translates into CASSPTWGTSVGYEQFF.

In this sample, this clonotype turned up a few times. The CDR3 nucleotides are TGTGCCAGCAGTTACCTCGGGGAGGGGGCCTACGAGCAGTACTTC. It encodes CASSYLGEGAYEQYF. This chain links TRBV6-5 with TRBJ2-7; tentative D call: TRBD2 (7 bases). From germline, CDR1 is MNHEY and CDR2 SVGAGI. CDR3 size: 15 residues. V gave up 2 bases and J gave up 2 bases, with 13 bases separating them.

V and J are TRBV28 and TRBJ1-1, with unresolved D. The CDR3 has 13 residues. From germline, CDR1 is MDHEN and CDR2 SYDVKM. Trimming pared 4 bases from V and 3 bases from J, leaving 9 bases between. The CDR3 spells CASSYELDTEAFF. CDR3 bases: TGTGCCAGCAGTTATGAGCTGGACACTGAAGCTTTCTTT.

J is TRBJ2-7 and V is TRBV30; TRBD2 might be the D (5 bases). Trimming stripped 7 bases from V and 0 bases from J, with 19 bases between. The germline gives CDR1 GTSNPN, CDR2 SVGIG (reference sequence). CDR3 length: 15 amino acids. DNA of the CDR3: TGTGCCTCCTCCCCGCGGGTCTTAGACTCCTACGAGCAGTACTTC. Amino acids: CASSPRVLDSYEQYF.

This clonotype was counted only a few times. The chain is built from TRBV12-3 or TRBV12-4 and TRBJ2-5; D not certain. The CDR3 runs 13 residues. With 5 bases removed from V and 4 bases from J, the gap between germline ends came to 11 bases. This chain's CDR3 is CASSVIAIETQYF. In DNA, the CDR3 is TGTGCCAGCAGTGTAATCGCTATAGAGACCCAGTACTTC.

This clonotype was seen repeatedly, ten times or more. The rearrangement joins TRBV20-1 to TRBJ2-4, with TRBD1 as a possible D gene (5 bases). This CDR3 spans 12 amino acids. The germline V gene has CDR1 DFQATT and CDR2 SNEGSKA (reference sequence). Trimming left V 0 bases short and J 7 bases short, with 7 bases between. The CDR3 DNA is TGCAGTGCTAGAGACAGGGCGAACATTCAGTACTTC. This gives the protein CSARDRANIQYF.

This clonotype turned up a few times. This chain uses TRBV30 with TRBJ1-2, with D maybe TRBD1 (6 bases). This CDR3 region has 13 residues. Between the trimmed V and J ends, which lost 2 bases and 3 bases, there was a span of 10 bases. Looked up from germline, CDR1 is GTSNPN and CDR2 is SVGIG (reference sequence). The CDR3 DNA reads as TGTGCCTGGAGTCCTGGGGGCGACTATGGCTACACCTTC. Amino acids: CAWSPGGDYGYTF.

This clonotype has only a few counts. CDR3 region: CASSPGPGRQETQYF. CDR3 coding DNA: TGTGCCAGCAGCCCCGGACCCGGGCGACAAGAGACCCAGTACTTC. The gene calls are TRBV7-2 and TRBJ2-5; D gene unclear. This CDR3 contains 15 residues. Per the germline V gene, CDR1 is SGHTA and CDR2 is FQGNSA. Trimming pared 5 bases from V and 2 bases from J, leaving 15 bases between. Together with reference TRBV7-2 and TRBJ2-5, the CDR3 gives the full variable domain: GAGVSQSPSNKVTEKGKDVELRCDPISGHTALYWYRQSLGQGLEFLIYFQGNSAPDKSGLPSDRFSAERTGGSVSTLTIQRTQQEDSAVYLCASSPGPGRQETQYFGPGTRLLVL.

V gene TRBV7-2 combines with J gene TRBJ2-1; 8 bases are a match to TRBD1. V was pared by 0 bases and J by 8 bases, with 3 bases of the junction left unmatched. From germline, CDR1 is SGHTA and CDR2 FQGNSA. The length of the CDR3 is 14 residues. The CDR3 spells CASSLAAGGYEQFF. The CDR3 nucleotides read TGTGCCAGCAGCTTAGCGGCAGGGGGCTATGAGCAGTTCTTC.

As concerns this clonotype: A junction boundary mismatches the germline segment, possibly from a read error. This chain links TRBV20-1 with TRBJ2-7, with D hard to call. Germline V lookup: CDR1 DFQATT, CDR2 SNEGSKA (reference sequence). The CDR3 consists of 11 residues. CDR3 protein: CSAREVYGQYF. The CDR3 DNA sequence: TGCAGTGCTAGAGAGGTTTACGGGCAGTACTTC.

The V call is TRBV20-1, the J call TRBJ2-4; 8 bases are shared with TRBD2. The J call may be faulty, since TRBJ2-7 better matches the DNA end. The CDR3 covers 15 residues. Germline lookup yields CDR1 DFQATT and CDR2 SNEGSKA (reference sequence). The CDR3 coding sequence is TGCAGTGCTAGGGGCCTTAGCGGGATACCCTACGAGCAGTACTTC. It yields the protein CSARGLSGIPYEQYF.

This clonotype was observed a handful of times. This rearrangement joins TRBV27 to TRBJ2-3, with 7 bases identical to TRBD1. This CDR3 region has 16 residues. Germline V gene data show CDR1 as MNHEY and CDR2 as SMNVEV (reference sequence). The V and J ends lost 6 bases and 0 bases, in that order; junction bases with no gene match: 9. The CDR3 loop reads CASRRDRNPSTDTQYF. CDR3 DNA sequence: TGTGCCAGCAGGAGGGACAGAAACCCTAGCACAGATACGCAGTATTTT.

The chain couples TRBV4-1 to TRBJ2-3; 8 bases fit TRBD2. The CDR3 consists of 16 residues. Germline V CDR1 and CDR2: MGHRA, YSYEKL. V trimming: 1 base; J trimming: 1 base; junction bases outside the gene matches: 4. CDR3 nucleotide sequence: TGCGCCAGCAGCCAAGCTAGCGGGTCCCGCACAGATACGCAGTATTTT. It encodes CASSQASGSRTDTQYF.

This clonotype was picked up a small number of times. The V call is TRBV4-3, the J call TRBJ2-1; 12 bases match TRBD2. V lost 5 bases, J lost 8 bases, and 7 bases stayed unmatched. The CDR3 extends over 15 amino acids. Germline V gene sequence: CDR1 LGHNA, CDR2 YSLEER. CDR3 sequence reads: CASSRLAGGSYEQFF. In nucleotides, the CDR3 is TGCGCCAGCAGCAGGCTAGCGGGAGGGTCGTATGAGCAGTTCTTC.

The chain employs TRBV5-1 and TRBJ2-7; 8 nucleotides align to TRBD2. Germline V gives CDR1 SGHRS, CDR2 YFSETQ. The CDR3 is made up of 13 amino acids. V lost 6 bases, J lost 2 bases, and 4 bases stayed unmatched. The CDR3 nucleotides read TGCGCCAGCATCGTGGGACTAGCCTACGAGCAGTACTTC. Protein product: CASIVGLAYEQYF.

The table lists this clonotype with many counts. This chain uses TRBV7-6 with TRBJ1-6; 7 bases fit TRBD1. From germline, CDR1 is SGHVS and CDR2 FNYEAQ. Trimming took 2 bases from V and 2 from J; bases not matched to a gene: 3. CDR3 size: 16 residues. CDR3 nucleotides: TGTGCCAGCAGCTTAAGCCAGGGGGCCTATAATTCACCCCTCCACTTT. Amino acids: CASSLSQGAYNSPLHF. The variable domain in full, completed from reference TRBV7-6 and TRBJ1-6, reads GAGVSQSPRYKVTKRGQDVALRCDPISGHVSLYWYRQALGQGPEFLTYFNYEAQQDKSGLPNDRFSAERPEGSISTLTIQRTEQRDSAMYRCASSLSQGAYNSPLHFGNGTRLTVT.

The rearrangement uses TRBV6-2 or TRBV6-3 and TRBJ1-2, with D perhaps matching TRBD1 (6 bases). Trimming removed 2 bases at V and 6 bases at J, with 13 bases between. Germline V gene sequence: CDR1 MNHEY, CDR2 SVGEGT. The CDR3 runs to 14 residues. The CDR3 nucleotides are TGTGCCAGCAGTTACGGGCAGGGGACGAATGGCTACACCTTC. Protein sequence: CASSYGQGTNGYTF.

Remarks on this clonotype: A read error may be the cause here, since a much bigger clone is one base away. The chain links TRBV21-1 to TRBJ2-1. TRBV21-1 has pseudogene status. There are 10 residues in the CDR3. The CDR3 reads CASSINEQFF. The CDR3 DNA follows: TGTGCCAGCAGCATAAATGAGCAGTTCTTC.

This chain's CDR3 is CASSYNAGARGDGYTF. As DNA, the CDR3 is TGTGCCAGCAGTTACAATGCCGGGGCAAGAGGTGATGGCTACACCTTC. The chain combines TRBV6-2 or TRBV6-3 with TRBJ1-2; TRBD1 might be the D (5 bases). V dropped 2 bases and J dropped 6 bases, with 19 bases sitting between them. The CDR3 covers 16 residues. Germline assignment: CDR1 MNHEY and CDR2 SVGEGT.

Regarding this clonotype: A read error may produce the germline difference seen at one junction end. The chain carries TRBV6-5 and TRBJ2-7; 10 bases agree with TRBD2. The CDR3 has 18 residues. The V gene's germline CDR1 is MNHEY and CDR2 SVGAGI. The CDR3 reads CAGSYSSPTSGVYNEQYF. CDR3 in DNA: TGTGCCGGCAGTTACTCGAGCCCCACTAGCGGGGTTTACAATGAGCAGTACTTC.

CDR3 in DNA: TGTGCCAGCAGCTTAACCCCAAGCTCTGGGGCCAACGTCCTGACTTTC. Amino acid sequence: CASSLTPSSGANVLTF. The rearrangement uses TRBV7-3 and TRBJ2-6, with unresolved D. Germline lookup yields CDR1 SGHTA and CDR2 FQGTGA. The CDR3 is 16 amino acids. Trimming took off 0 bases at V and 0 bases at J, with 6 bases between the two ends.

This clonotype turned up a few times. The chain has TRBV25-1 and TRBJ2-7, with D possibly TRBD2 on 5 matching bases. Germline V lookup: CDR1 MGHDK, CDR2 SYGVNS. V was pared by 4 bases and J by 5 bases, with 15 bases between. The CDR3 has 14 amino acids. The CDR3 spells CASSGRGLLNEQYF. CDR3 coding DNA: TGTGCCAGCAGTGGACGGGGTCTCTTAAACGAGCAGTACTTC.